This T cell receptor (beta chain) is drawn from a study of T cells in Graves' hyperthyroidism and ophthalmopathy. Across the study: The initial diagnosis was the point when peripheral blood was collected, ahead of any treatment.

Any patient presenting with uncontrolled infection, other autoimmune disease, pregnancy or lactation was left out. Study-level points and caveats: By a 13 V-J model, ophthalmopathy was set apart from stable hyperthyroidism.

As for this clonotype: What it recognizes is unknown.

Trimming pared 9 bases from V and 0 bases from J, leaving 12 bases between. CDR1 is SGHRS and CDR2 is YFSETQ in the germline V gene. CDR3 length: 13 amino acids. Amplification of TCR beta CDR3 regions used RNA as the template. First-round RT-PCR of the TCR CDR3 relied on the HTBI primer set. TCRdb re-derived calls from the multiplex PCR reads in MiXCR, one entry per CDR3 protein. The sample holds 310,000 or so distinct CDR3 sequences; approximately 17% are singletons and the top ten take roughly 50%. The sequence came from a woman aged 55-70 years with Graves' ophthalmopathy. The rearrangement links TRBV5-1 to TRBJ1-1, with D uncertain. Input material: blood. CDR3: CATATDMNTEAFF. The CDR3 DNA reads TGCGCCACCGCTACAGATATGAACACTGAAGCTTTCTTT.